What follows are 5 T cell receptor beta chains derived from one specimen sequenced in a study of beta chain features in type 1 diabetes. Reverse transcription of all isolated RNA meant that expressed TCRB transcripts were sequenced. TCRdb's table, derived via immunoSEQ multiplex PCR, lists solely in-frame clones and lacks some. The sample carries about 620,000 clones, 15% to 18% recorded once. The sequenced material came from naive CD4+ T cells from blood. These receptors were taken from a man younger than 30 in good health.

The table lists this clone with a few counts. The rearrangement links TRBV6-5 to TRBJ1-1; a possible D gene is TRBD1 (6 bases). CDR3 length: 15 residues. Looked up from germline, CDR1 is MNHEY and CDR2 is SVGAGI. The germline V and J ends were trimmed by 0 bases and 1 base, with 9 bases remaining between them. DNA for the CDR3: TGTGCCAGCAGTTACTCAACAGGGCGGAACACTGAAGCTTTCTTT. As protein: CASSYSTGRNTEAFF.

V and J are TRBV29-1 and TRBJ2-7; TRBD1 might be the D (6 bases). V was shortened by 7 bases and J by 7 bases, with 17 bases between the two germline ends. The CDR3 loop spans 12 amino acids. CDR1 and CDR2 from the germline V gene are SQVTM and ANQGSEA. The CDR3, as DNA: TGCAGCGCTCTAGGGGACAATCATGAGCAGTACTTC. This encodes CSALGDNHEQYF.

This clone came up a few times. V is TRBV7-2 and J is TRBJ1-1; 8 bases align to TRBD1. V lost 1 base and J lost 11; bases outside the gene matches: 18. Germline-derived CDR1 and CDR2 are SGHTA and FQGNSA. The CDR3 length is 17 residues. The CDR3 DNA is TGTGCCAGCAGCTTAGGGGTCCGGACAGGGAACACCAGGTCTGCTTTCTTT. This encodes CASSLGVRTGNTRSAFF.

This clone came up a few times. This chain connects TRBV10-3 to TRBJ1-4, with TRBD1 as a possible D gene (6 bases). V dropped 8 bases and J dropped 5 bases, with 15 bases sitting between them. The V gene's germline CDR1 is ENHRY and CDR2 SYGVKD. The CDR3 totals 14 residues. This CDR3 is CAIGRGTENEKLFF. The CDR3 DNA is TGTGCCATCGGGAGGGGGACGGAGAATGAAAAACTGTTTTTT.

The genes are TRBV19 and TRBJ1-1; no reliable D call. Germline CDR1 LNHDA, CDR2 SQIVND (reference sequence). V was shortened by 7 bases and J by 0 bases, with 12 bases between the two germline ends. The CDR3 sequence is 14 residues long. The CDR3 spells CASIPRILNTEAFF. The CDR3 DNA reads as TGTGCCAGTATCCCAAGGATACTGAACACTGAAGCTTTCTTT. The complete variable domain, with remaining parts taken from reference TRBV19 and TRBJ1-1, reads DGGITQSPKYLFRKEGQNVTLSCEQNLNHDAMYWYRQDPGQGLRLIYYSQIVNDFQKGDIAEGYSVSREKKESFPLTVTSAQKNPTAFYLCASIPRILNTEAFFGQGTRLTVV.